A selection of T cell receptor beta chains follows, all from one sample in a study of blood T cell repertoires in COVID-19. Some clones are missing from TCRdb's copy, which holds only in-frame ones; the method was immunoSEQ multiplex PCR. The sample lists 150,000 to 200,000 clones, over 75% seen once, with less than 0.85% in the top ten. The sequenced sample was PBMCs or T cells enriched from blood (not recorded which). These receptors originate from a woman between 18 and 30 years old who had recovered from COVID-19. The CDR3 runs from the conserved cysteine through the conserved F or W. A D gene is named only where the DNA matches it firmly. Some rows have no size entry. The others give once, few or many, or a class for an expanded clone.

V	length	D	size	J	DNA	CDR3
TRBV7-9	14	.	.	TRBJ2-5	TGTGCCAGCGGCTTTGTCCCCACCGGAGAGACCCAGTACTTC	CASGFVPTGETQYF
TRBV10-2	17	.	.	TRBJ2-5	TGCGCCAGCAGTGATCCGCTTACAGCGGAGTACCAAGAGACCCAGTACTTC	CASSDPLTAEYQETQYF
TRBV11-2	14	.	once	TRBJ2-1	TGTGCCAGCAGCCTCTGGACTACCCACAATGAGCAGTTCTTC	CASSLWTTHNEQFF
TRBV28	17	TRBD1	.	TRBJ2-6	TGTGCCAGCAGCCTCCGGACAGGACTCACTGGGGCCAACGTCCTGACTTTC	CASSLRTGLTGANVLTF
TRBV6-5	14	.	.	TRBJ1-6	TGTGCCAGCAGTTACGTCAAATATAATTCACCCCTCCACTTT	CASSYVKYNSPLHF
TRBV28	14	.	once	TRBJ1-5	TGTGCCAGCAGTCTACAGGGCATGAATCAGCCCCAGCATTTT	CASSLQGMNQPQHF
TRBV7-8	15	.	once	TRBJ2-1	TGTGCCAGCAGCCAGGGGGACTACACCTACAATGAGCAGTTCTTC	CASSQGDYTYNEQFF
TRBV6-1	17	.	.	TRBJ2-5	TGTGCCAGCAGTGAAGCGGCGCAGGGCCGGTTTCAAGAGACCCAGTACTTC	CASSEAAQGRFQETQYF
TRBV20-1	11	.	.	TRBJ2-3	TGCAGTGCTGGCAGGGTAGATACGCAGTATTTT	CSAGRVDTQYF
TRBV4-1	15	TRBD2	.	TRBJ2-5	TGCGCCAGCAGCCCCGAAGCGGGAGTCGCGGAGACCCAGTACTTC	CASSPEAGVAETQYF
TRBV3-1/TRBV3-2	15	.	.	TRBJ2-7	TGTGCCAGCAGCCATTATATGGGGCTCTTATACGAGCAGTACTTC	CASSHYMGLLYEQYF
TRBV19	15	.	.	TRBJ1-2	TGTGCCAGTAGTGGTTCGTGGGCCCTCGACTATGGCTACACCTTC	CASSGSWALDYGYTF
TRBV2	14	.	.	TRBJ1-4	TGTGCCAGCAGGGTAGCCAGAAATAATGAAAAACTGTTTTTT	CASRVARNNEKLFF
TRBV3-1/TRBV3-2	14	TRBD2	.	TRBJ2-3	TGTGCCAGCTCCCGGGAGGGCCCCCCAGATACGCAGTATTTT	CASSREGPPDTQYF
TRBV7-2	13	.	.	TRBJ1-1	TGTGCCAGCAGCTTTAGGCAGGGGACTGAAGCTTTCTTT	CASSFRQGTEAFF
TRBV5-1	14	.	.	TRBJ2-1	TGCGCCAGCAGCTTGGACTCGTTCTACAATGAGCAGTTCTTC	CASSLDSFYNEQFF
TRBV5-4	13	TRBD1	.	TRBJ2-5	TGTGCCAGCACCCTGGACAGGTCCGAGACCCAGTACTTC	CASTLDRSETQYF
TRBV4-2	15	TRBD2	.	TRBJ2-3	TGTGCCAGCAGCCCGGCCGCGGGGGGGGCAGATACGCAGTATTTT	CASSPAAGGADTQYF
TRBV5-1	17	TRBD2	.	TRBJ2-1	TGCGCCAGCAGCCAGGGCGCGGGAGTAGCGGGCGGCAATGAGCAGTTCTTC	CASSQGAGVAGGNEQFF
TRBV18	14	.	.	TRBJ1-1	TGTGCCAGCTCACCAACGCCCGGGGACACTGAAGCTTTCTTT	CASSPTPGDTEAFF
TRBV21-1	15	.	.	TRBJ2-1	TGTGCCAGCAGCAAACGGGACAGGGTCTACAATGAGCAGTTCTTC	CASSKRDRVYNEQFF
TRBV3-1/TRBV3-2	17	TRBD2	.	TRBJ2-2	TGTGCCAGCAGCCAAGTAACGGGACTAGCGGGAACCGGGGAGCTGTTTTTT	CASSQVTGLAGTGELFF
TRBV19	15	TRBD1	once	TRBJ1-6	TGTGCCAGTAGTGGACAGGGGGCGCGAAGTTCACCCCTCCACTTT	CASSGQGARSSPLHF
TRBV4-3	13	.	.	TRBJ2-1	TGCGCCAGCAGCCCCGGGACCTACAATGAGCAGTTCTTC	CASSPGTYNEQFF
TRBV7-9	13	.	.	TRBJ1-1	TGTGCCAGCACCATCAGGCCAGAAACTGAAGCTTTCTTT	CASTIRPETEAFF
TRBV10-3	10	.	.	TRBJ2-7	TGTGCCACGTATGGGGGGGAGCAGTACTTC	CATYGGEQYF
TRBV10-3	14	TRBD2	few	TRBJ2-7	TGTGCCATCAGTGGACTAGCGGGAGACCGCGAGCAGTACTTC	CAISGLAGDREQYF
TRBV14	14	.	.	TRBJ2-2	TGTGCCAGCAGCCACCGGGCGAACACCGGGGAGCTGTTTTTT	CASSHRANTGELFF
TRBV7-9	18	.	.	TRBJ1-3	TGTGCCAGCAGCTTAGTTTCGGCAGGGGTCATCTCTGGAAACACCATATATTTT	CASSLVSAGVISGNTIYF
TRBV5-1	13	.	.	TRBJ2-1	TGCGCCAGCAGCCAGTCCTGGCAGGGAGAGCAGTTCTTC	CASSQSWQGEQFF
TRBV4-1	15	.	.	TRBJ1-3	TGCGCCAGCAGCCAAGTGCCCGCCCGGGGAAACACCATATATTTT	CASSQVPARGNTIYF
TRBV12-2	17	.	.	TRBJ2-2	TGTGCAAGTCGCTTGGGTCTAGCGGGACGGGGGACCGGGGAGCTGTTTTTT	CASRLGLAGRGTGELFF
TRBV7-2	15	.	.	TRBJ1-5	TGTGCCAGCAGCAAAACAGGGAATAGCAATCAGCCCCAGCATTTT	CASSKTGNSNQPQHF
TRBV11-3	15	.	.	TRBJ1-1	TGTGCCAGCCGCGGGAGATGTTCCATGAACACTGAAGCTTTCTTT	CASRGRCSMNTEAFF
TRBV25-1	14	TRBD1	.	TRBJ1-1	TGTGCCAGCAGTGAAACAGGGGCGAACACTGAAGCTTTCTTT	CASSETGANTEAFF
TRBV4-1	14	.	.	TRBJ1-5	TGCGCCAGCAGCCTGCAATCCGGGGTCCAGCCCCAGCATTTT	CASSLQSGVQPQHF
TRBV3-1/TRBV3-2	13	.	.	TRBJ2-7	TGTGCCAGCAGCCAAGATCAGGGCTCCGAGCAGTACTTC	CASSQDQGSEQYF
TRBV27	11	.	.	TRBJ1-2	TGTGCCAGCAGTGGGGGGTACGGCTACACCTTC	CASSGGYGYTF
TRBV7-2	11	.	.	TRBJ2-7	TGTGCCAGCAGCTACTTGAACGAGCAGTACTTC	CASSYLNEQYF
TRBV6-5	13	.	.	TRBJ1-1	.	CASSSSGGLEAFF
TRBV7-9	14	TRBD1	.	TRBJ1-2	TGTGCCAGCAAGAAGGGCGGGACAGGGGATGGCTACACCTTC	CASKKGGTGDGYTF
TRBV6-4	13	.	.	TRBJ1-1	TGTGCCAGCAGTGAGGACACGACCACTGAAGCTTTCTTT	CASSEDTTTEAFF
TRBV6-5	16	.	.	TRBJ2-3	TGTGCCAGCAGTTACTCTTGGACACGCAGCACAGATACGCAGTATTTT	CASSYSWTRSTDTQYF
TRBV7-9	11	.	.	TRBJ1-1	TGTGCCAGCAAACTCGGGGGGGAGGCTTTCTTT	CASKLGGEAFF